This T cell receptor (beta chain) was profiled in a study of blood T cell repertoires in COVID-19. TCRdb's copy holds only in-frame clones and misses some; the assay was immunoSEQ multiplex PCR. The table shows some 290,000 clones, with 85% to 90% occurring only once. This CDR3 contains 15 residues. Germline CDR1 is MNHEY and CDR2 is SMNVEV (reference sequence). V lost 3 bases and J lost 7, with 16 bases in between. The sample consisted of peripheral blood. The genes are TRBV27 and TRBJ1-3; possibly TRBD1 for D (5 bases). The sequence derives from a woman between 40 and 50 years old with COVID-19, enrolled during active disease. CDR3 in DNA: TGTGCCAGCAGTTTTGGTGCAGGGAGGTTTAACACCATATATTTT. This encodes CASSFGAGRFNTIYF.